This T cell receptor beta chain originates from a study of T-cell memory formation after mild COVID-19. Turning to the study itself: Clusters of TCRs were largely donor specific.

Concerning this clonotype: Its antigen is undetermined. One end of the junction varies from germline; a read error may be responsible.

Findings of the study overall: Some clones that responded were present in memory (sampled pre-infection), which suggests cross-reactive memory joined.

The CDR3 totals 17 residues. A single record per CDR3 protein comes from TCRdb applying MiXCR to the 5' RACE reads. This sample yields about half a million distinct CDR3 sequences, of which 18% are seen a single time; 9% to 15% belongs to the top ten. This TCR was sampled from an adult woman who had mild COVID-19 (a few samples of this study predate the infection). Cell type and time point are not known. This chain connects TRBV12-3 or TRBV12-4 to TRBJ2-5; TRBD2 aligns across 12 bases. The sequenced sample was PBMCs or a T cell subset sorted from them (not recorded which). The chain's CDR3 is CASSLAGGRGGQETQYF. CDR3 coding DNA: TGTGCCAGCAGTCTAGCGGGAGGGCGGGGAGGACAAGAGACCCAGTACTTC.